Shown below are 14 T cell receptor beta chains from a single sample sequenced in a study of T-cell memory formation after mild COVID-19. TCRdb processed the 5' RACE reads anew with MiXCR; each CDR3 protein has one entry. Here the sample spans approximately 350,000 distinct CDR3 sequences, around 14% being singletons. Sequences were obtained from PBMCs or a T cell subset sorted from them (not recorded which). The receptor set was obtained from a young man who had mild COVID-19 (a few samples of this study predate the infection). Cell type and time point are not known.

J is TRBJ2-3 and V is TRBV12-3 or TRBV12-4; 8 bases line up with TRBD2. With V trimmed by 5 bases and J by 4 bases, 5 bases remained unmatched. The CDR3 covers 14 residues. The CDR3 DNA sequence: TGTGCCAGCAGTGTCGGGACTAGGGCAGATACGCAGTATTTT. This translates into CASSVGTRADTQYF.

This clonotype occurred a few times. The chain couples TRBV7-9 to TRBJ2-3, with TRBD2 matching 8 bases. From germline, CDR1 is SEHNR and CDR2 FQNEAQ (reference sequence). CDR3 length: 15 amino acids. J lost 2 bases, V lost 2 bases, and 3 bases had no gene match. This chain's CDR3 is CASSLFSGVTDTQYF. The CDR3 DNA sequence: TGTGCCAGCAGCTTATTTAGCGGGGTCACAGATACGCAGTATTTT.

The chain combines TRBV7-2 with TRBJ1-2; D might be TRBD1 (5 bases). The CDR3 is 15 amino acids. The V and J ends lost 5 bases and 2 bases respectively, with 15 bases between them. CDR1 is SGHTA and CDR2 is FQGNSA in the germline V gene. The CDR3 DNA reads as TGTGCCAGCAGCACCGGGGGGACGGCAAACTATGGCTACACCTTC. Translated: CASSTGGTANYGYTF.

Only one count was recorded for this clonotype. The V and J genes are TRBV5-4 and TRBJ2-7; TRBD1 is a possible D gene (7 bases). This CDR3 has 15 residues. Trimming took 6 bases from V and 6 from J, leaving 22 bases between them. Germline V lookup: CDR1 SGHNT, CDR2 YYREEE (reference sequence). CDR3 DNA sequence: TGTGCCAGCAAGCGATGGGGGGACAGCTTATCCGAGCAGTACTTC. Amino acid sequence: CASKRWGDSLSEQYF.

The chain uses TRBV3-1 and TRBJ1-4; 10 bases agree with TRBD1. V lost 4 bases, J lost 8 bases, and 7 bases stayed unmatched. In germline, CDR1 is LGHDT, CDR2 YNNKEL (reference sequence). The length of the CDR3 is 15 residues. In nucleotides, the CDR3 is TGTGCCAGCAGCCCGCGGACAGGGGGGCGAGAAAAACTGTTTTTT. This encodes CASSPRTGGREKLFF.

A few counts support this clonotype. The chain links TRBV4-2 to TRBJ1-1, with D unclear. Between the trimmed V and J ends, which lost 0 bases and 10 bases, there was a span of 9 bases. Per germline, CDR1 LGHNA and CDR2 YNFKEQ. The CDR3 loop spans 12 amino acids. This CDR3 is CASSQEVGLAFF. The CDR3 nucleotides read TGTGCCAGCAGCCAAGAAGTAGGGCTAGCTTTCTTT.

This clonotype was observed at least ten times. This chain joins TRBV7-9 and TRBJ2-5; D is uncertain. CDR1 is SEHNR and CDR2 is FQNEAQ in the germline V gene (reference sequence). This CDR3 spans 12 amino acids. V was pared by 2 bases and J by 0 bases, with 1 base between. CDR3 loop: CASSLHQETQYF. The CDR3 DNA sequence: TGTGCCAGCAGCTTACACCAAGAGACCCAGTACTTC.

This chain joins TRBV6-4 and TRBJ1-3; 9 nucleotides match TRBD1. Trimming at V came to 0 bases and at J to 4 bases, leaving 7 bases not matched to a gene. This CDR3 is 17 amino acids long. Germline CDR1 MRHNA, CDR2 SNTAGT. The CDR3 sequence is CASSDSIGTGRGNTIYF. Written as DNA, the CDR3 is TGTGCCAGCAGTGACTCGATTGGGACAGGGAGAGGAAACACCATATATTTT.

This chain connects TRBV3-1 to TRBJ2-5; 8 bases map to TRBD2. The CDR3 is 15 residues long. Per germline, CDR1 LGHDT and CDR2 YNNKEL (reference sequence). The ends lost 3 bases at V and 5 bases at J; junction bases unmatched: 8. This CDR3 is CASSQGAGAGETQYF. The CDR3 nucleotides read TGTGCCAGCAGCCAGGGAGCGGGGGCCGGGGAGACCCAGTACTTC.

This clonotype was detected many times. The rearrangement uses TRBV6-5 and TRBJ1-2; D might be TRBD1 (5 bases). The germline CDR1 and CDR2 sequences are MNHEY and SVGAGI. Trimming took 0 bases from V and 8 from J, leaving 13 bases between them. The CDR3 length is 14 residues. The CDR3 DNA reads TGTGCCAGCAGTTACTCAAGGGGTTCGGGAGGCTACACCTTC. The encoded protein is CASSYSRGSGGYTF.

In this sample, this clonotype turned up many times. The chain is built from TRBV6-5 and TRBJ1-5, with D possibly being TRBD1 (5 bases). Germline lookup yields CDR1 MNHEY and CDR2 SVGAGI. The CDR3 has 14 amino acids. Trimming cost V 5 bases and J 1 base, with 9 bases left between them. The CDR3 here is CASSPRDSNQPQHF. In DNA, the CDR3 is TGTGCCAGCAGTCCCCGGGACAGCAATCAGCCCCAGCATTTT.

This chain connects TRBV4-3 to TRBJ2-3, with D possibly TRBD2 on 6 matching bases. The V end lost 0 bases, the J end lost 0 bases, and 13 bases lay between the germline ends. In germline, CDR1 is LGHNA, CDR2 YSLEER. CDR3 length: 17 residues. CDR3 region: CASSQDPLASSTDTQYF. Written as DNA, the CDR3 is TGCGCCAGCAGCCAAGATCCCCTAGCGTCGAGCACAGATACGCAGTATTTT.

Comment on this clonotype: Possible read error: a much larger clone is one base away. The chain links TRBV6-5 to TRBJ1-1; D not certain. The germline V gene has CDR1 MNHEY and CDR2 SVGAGI. The CDR3 loop spans 14 amino acids. The CDR3 DNA is TGTGCCAGCAGTTACTCATTGGGGAACCCTGAAGCTTTCTTT. Its protein product is CASSYSLGNPEAFF.

This clonotype was found a few times. The chain combines TRBV7-9 with TRBJ1-1; tentative D call: TRBD1 (6 bases). The germline gives CDR1 SEHNR, CDR2 FQNEAQ (reference sequence). The CDR3 runs 16 residues. V was pared by 4 bases and J by 0 bases, with 15 bases between. CDR3 sequence reads: CASSSPGAYMNTEAFF. The CDR3 region has the DNA TGTGCCAGCAGCTCCCCGGGGGCATACATGAACACTGAAGCTTTCTTT.